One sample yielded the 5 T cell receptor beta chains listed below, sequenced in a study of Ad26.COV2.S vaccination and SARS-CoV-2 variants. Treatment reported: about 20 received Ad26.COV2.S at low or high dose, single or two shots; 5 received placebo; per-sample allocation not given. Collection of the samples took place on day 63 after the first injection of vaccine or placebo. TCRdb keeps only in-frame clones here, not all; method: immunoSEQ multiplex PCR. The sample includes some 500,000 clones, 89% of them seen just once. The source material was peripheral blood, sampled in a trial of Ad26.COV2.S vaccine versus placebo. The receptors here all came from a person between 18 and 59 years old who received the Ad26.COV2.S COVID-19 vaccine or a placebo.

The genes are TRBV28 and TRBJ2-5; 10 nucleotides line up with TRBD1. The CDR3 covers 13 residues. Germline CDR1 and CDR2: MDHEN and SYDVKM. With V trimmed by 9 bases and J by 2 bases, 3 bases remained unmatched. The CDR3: CASRDRGQETQYF. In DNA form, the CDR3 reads TGTGCCAGTCGGGACAGGGGACAAGAGACCCAGTACTTC.

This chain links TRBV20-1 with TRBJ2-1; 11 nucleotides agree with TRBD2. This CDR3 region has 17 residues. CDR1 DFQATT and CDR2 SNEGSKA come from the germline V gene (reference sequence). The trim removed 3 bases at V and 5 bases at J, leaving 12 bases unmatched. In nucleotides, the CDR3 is TGCAGTGCTAGTATAACTAGCGGGAGCTCGGGGGACAATGAGCAGTTCTTC. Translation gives CSASITSGSSGDNEQFF.

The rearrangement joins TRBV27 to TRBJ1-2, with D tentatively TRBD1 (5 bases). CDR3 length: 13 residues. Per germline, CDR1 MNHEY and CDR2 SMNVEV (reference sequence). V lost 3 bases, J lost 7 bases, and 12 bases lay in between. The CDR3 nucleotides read TGTGCCAGCAGTTTCTGGGGGACGGCTGGCTACACCTTC. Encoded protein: CASSFWGTAGYTF.

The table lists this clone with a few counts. Written as DNA, the CDR3 is TGTGCCAGCAGCTTAGCGGCGGAAAAGCAAGAGACCCAGTACTTC. Protein sequence: CASSLAAEKQETQYF. The rearrangement links TRBV11-1 to TRBJ2-5; D is unclear. Trimming cost V 0 bases and J 2 bases, with 10 bases left between them. This CDR3 is 15 amino acids long. Germline-derived CDR1 and CDR2 are SGHAT and FQDESV (reference sequence).

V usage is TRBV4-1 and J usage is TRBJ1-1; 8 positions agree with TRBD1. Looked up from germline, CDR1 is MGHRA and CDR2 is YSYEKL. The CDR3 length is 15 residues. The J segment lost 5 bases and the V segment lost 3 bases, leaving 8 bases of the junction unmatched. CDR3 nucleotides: TGCGCCAGCAGCCACCCACAGGGGGGATTGACTGAAGCTTTCTTT. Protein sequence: CASSHPQGGLTEAFF.